The 14 T cell receptor beta chains given below trace back to one sample, sequenced in a study of blood T cell repertoires in COVID-19. Libraries were prepared by immunoSEQ multiplex PCR; TCRdb keeps only in-frame clonotypes and omits some of them. The sample includes roughly 230,000 clones, about four fifths of them seen just once. Source material: PBMCs or T cells enriched from blood (not recorded which). The receptors here all came from a woman in her fifties or sixties who had recovered from COVID-19.

This clone was detected a few times. This sequence joins TRBV2 and TRBJ1-4; D unresolved. In germline, CDR1 is SNHLY, CDR2 FYNNEI. The germline V and J ends were trimmed by 3 bases and 1 base, with 9 bases remaining between them. The CDR3 covers 15 residues. The CDR3 spells CASSDLGRTNEKLFF. CDR3 bases: TGTGCCAGCAGTGATTTAGGGAGAACTAATGAAAAACTGTTTTTT.

The V call is TRBV10-3, the J call TRBJ1-2, with D tentatively TRBD1 (6 bases). V dropped 3 bases and J dropped 7 bases, with 18 bases sitting between them. The CDR3 is made up of 15 amino acids. The germline gives CDR1 ENHRY, CDR2 SYGVKD. For the CDR3, the DNA is TGTGCCATCAGTGATCCGAAGACAGGCCCAACTGGCTACACCTTC. This encodes CAISDPKTGPTGYTF.

The J gene is TRBJ2-7, the V gene TRBV19; 10 nucleotides match TRBD1. The CDR3 consists of 15 residues. The ends lost 8 bases at V and 1 base at J; junction bases unmatched: 8. From germline, CDR1 is LNHDA and CDR2 SQIVND (reference sequence). CDR3 sequence reads: CASGPKGQGSYEQYF. The CDR3 bases are TGTGCCAGTGGACCCAAGGGACAGGGGTCCTACGAGCAGTACTTC.

The chain is built from TRBV3-1 (or the pseudogene TRBV3-2) and TRBJ1-1; D remains unclear. CDR3 size: 14 residues. Germline V gene data show CDR1 as LGHDT and CDR2 as YNNKEL (reference sequence). V was pared by 4 bases and J by 2 bases, with 11 bases between. In nucleotides, the CDR3 is TGTGCCAGCAGCCCGACACTTTTAAACACTGAAGCTTTCTTT. As protein: CASSPTLLNTEAFF.

This clone has only one observation. The chain links TRBV6-5 to TRBJ1-2; D is unclear. CDR1 is MNHEY and CDR2 is SVGAGI in the germline V gene. The length of the CDR3 is 12 residues. V lost 7 bases and J 2 bases, leaving 8 bases between the germline ends. CDR3 amino acids: CASKDGNYGYTF. CDR3 DNA sequence: TGTGCCAGCAAAGACGGGAACTATGGCTACACCTTC.

The V gene is TRBV18, the J gene TRBJ2-3; D remains unclear. The CDR3 totals 11 residues. The ends were cut back, 3 bases at V and 6 bases at J, with 4 bases in the middle. Germline loops: CDR1 KGHSH, CDR2 LQKENI. The CDR3 loop is CASSPRDTQYF. The CDR3, as DNA: TGTGCCAGCTCACCGAGGGATACGCAGTATTTT.

The rearrangement links TRBV4-3 to TRBJ1-2; D uncertain. V was shortened by 0 bases and J by 4 bases, with 12 bases between the two germline ends. Per germline, CDR1 LGHNA and CDR2 YSLEER. The CDR3 sequence is 15 residues long. CDR3 nucleotide sequence: TGCGCCAGCAGCCAAGACGAGGGATTTTCCTATGGCTACACCTTC. This gives the protein CASSQDEGFSYGYTF.

The CDR3 bases are TGTGCCAGCAGAACAGGAGATCAGCCCCAGCATTTT. Its translation is CASRTGDQPQHF. The chain uses TRBV2 and TRBJ1-5, with D possibly TRBD1 on 5 matching bases. The germline V gene has CDR1 SNHLY and CDR2 FYNNEI. The CDR3 has 12 residues. Trimming took off 6 bases at V and 5 bases at J, with 8 bases between the two ends. The variable domain in full, completed from reference TRBV2 and TRBJ1-5, reads EPEVTQTPSHQVTQMGQEVILRCVPISNHLYFYWYRQILGQKVEFLVSFYNNEISEKSEIFDDQFSVERPDGSNFTLKIRSTKLEDSAMYFCASRTGDQPQHFGDGTRLSIL.

A few counts support this clone. The gene calls are TRBV5-1 and TRBJ1-1; 7 bases fit TRBD1. V gave up 4 bases and J gave up 7 bases; unmatched junction bases: 10. The CDR3 consists of 14 residues. CDR1 SGHRS and CDR2 YFSETQ come from the germline V gene. CDR3 nucleotides: TGCGCCAGCAGCGAGGAGGGGGCGGTGGTTGAAGCTTTCTTT. This encodes CASSEEGAVVEAFF. Variable domain in full (rest from reference TRBV5-1 and TRBJ1-1): KAGVTQTPRYLIKTRGQQVTLSCSPISGHRSVSWYQQTPGQGLQFLFEYFSETQRNKGNFPGRFSGRQFSNSRSEMNVSTLELGDSALYLCASSEEGAVVEAFFGQGTRLTVV.

This clone appeared once. This chain uses TRBV5-4 with TRBJ1-2, with 10 bases fitting TRBD1. The germline V gene encodes CDR1 SGHNT and CDR2 YYREEE (reference sequence). The CDR3 spans 15 residues. Trimming at V came to 3 bases and at J to 7 bases, leaving 9 bases not matched to a gene. CDR3 sequence reads: CASSSGQGGPSGYTF. The CDR3 bases are TGTGCCAGCAGCTCAGGACAGGGGGGGCCTAGTGGCTACACCTTC.

Concerning this clone itself: Just one base apart from a much larger clone, this may be a read error. Other DNA sequences in this sample translate to the same CDR3. The CDR3, as DNA: TGTGCCAGCAGCCAAGGGCGGGAGAATTCACCCCTCCACTTT. The encoded protein is CASSQGRENSPLHF. The chain carries TRBV14 and TRBJ1-6; D ambiguous. V lost 1 base to trimming and J lost 7 bases, with 8 bases between them. The CDR3 has 14 residues. Germline CDR1 SGHDN, CDR2 FVKESK.

This rearrangement joins TRBV15 to TRBJ2-7, with 8 bases lining up with TRBD2. The germline V gene encodes CDR1 LNHNV and CDR2 YYDKDF (reference sequence). The CDR3 has 15 amino acids. V gave up 3 bases and J gave up 5 bases; unmatched junction bases: 9. This chain's CDR3 is CATSSDQRGYDEQYF. In nucleotides, the CDR3 is TGTGCCACCAGCAGCGACCAGCGGGGGTATGACGAGCAGTACTTC.

The V gene is TRBV6-5, the J gene TRBJ2-6; maybe TRBD1 (6 bases). Germline-derived CDR1 and CDR2 are MNHEY and SVGAGI. This CDR3 region has 15 residues. Trimming left V 8 bases short and J 4 bases short, with 15 bases between. CDR3 residues: CASGLRGSGANVLTF. The DNA of the CDR3 is TGTGCCAGCGGCCTCAGGGGTTCGGGGGCCAACGTCCTGACTTTC.

V and J are TRBV5-1 and TRBJ1-4; 9 bases agree with TRBD1. V was clipped by 0 bases and J by 6 bases; unmatched bases: 9. Germline CDR1 SGHRS, CDR2 YFSETQ. The CDR3 sequence is 17 residues long. CDR3 DNA sequence: TGCGCCAGCAGCTTGGCACTTCACAGGGGGCGCGATGAAAAACTGTTTTTT. Amino acid sequence: CASSLALHRGRDEKLFF.